The 29 T cell receptor beta chains listed next were all sequenced from one sample in a study of blood T cell repertoires in COVID-19. The protocol was immunoSEQ multiplex PCR, while the TCRdb copy is restricted to in-frame clones and leaves out a portion. The sample records 350,000 to 450,000 clones, 75% to 90% being singletons. Sample: PBMCs or T cells enriched from blood (not recorded which). The source is a man aged 25-45 years who had recovered from COVID-19.

The rearrangement links TRBV28 to TRBJ2-7, with a possible D match to TRBD1 (5 bases). This CDR3 is 14 amino acids long. In germline, CDR1 is MDHEN, CDR2 SYDVKM. V gave up 5 bases and J gave up 0 bases, with 11 bases separating them. CDR3 in DNA: TGTGCCAGCAGTGCAGGGTTACCCTCCTACGAGCAGTACTTC. It codes for CASSAGLPSYEQYF.

The chain links TRBV6-1 to TRBJ1-1; D might be TRBD1 (6 bases). The V gene lost 2 bases and the J gene lost 6 bases, with 10 bases spanning the gap. The V gene's germline CDR1 is MNHNS and CDR2 SASEGT. This CDR3 spans 13 amino acids. The CDR3 loop is CASSESGVSEAFF. The CDR3 nucleotides are TGTGCCAGCAGTGAATCAGGGGTGTCTGAAGCTTTCTTT.

Only one count was recorded for this clone. CDR3 sequence reads: CARPYTSGRGGTDTQYF. CDR3 in DNA: TGTGCCAGGCCCTACACTAGCGGGAGGGGTGGCACAGATACGCAGTATTTT. The chain combines TRBV27 with TRBJ2-3, with 13 bases fitting TRBD2. The germline CDR1 and CDR2 sequences are MNHEY and SMNVEV (reference sequence). J was trimmed by 1 base and V by 9 bases; bases with no gene match: 10. The CDR3 loop spans 17 amino acids.

This chain connects TRBV11-2 to TRBJ1-4, with 9 nucleotides matching TRBD1. The J segment lost 3 bases and the V segment lost 5 bases, leaving 4 bases of the junction unmatched. The CDR3 covers 15 residues. The germline V gene encodes CDR1 SGHAT and CDR2 FQNNGV. The CDR3 DNA reads TGTGCCAGCAGCCTACGGACAGGGGCTAATGAAAAACTGTTTTTT. It encodes CASSLRTGANEKLFF.

As to this clone: This specimen includes other DNA sequences encoding the same CDR3. The chain combines TRBV18 with TRBJ1-1; a possible D gene is TRBD1 (6 bases). The germline V and J ends were trimmed by 8 bases and 0 bases, with 10 bases remaining between them. The germline gives CDR1 KGHSH, CDR2 LQKENI. CDR3 size: 13 residues. Here the CDR3 reads CASTTGLNTEAFF. The CDR3 nucleotides read TGTGCCAGCACGACAGGACTGAACACTGAAGCTTTCTTT.

The chain employs TRBV2 and TRBJ1-1, with 7 bases lining up with TRBD1. This CDR3 region has 12 residues. Trimming took 4 bases from V and 7 from J; bases not matched to a gene: 3. From germline, CDR1 is SNHLY and CDR2 FYNNEI. The DNA for the CDR3 is TGTGCCAGCAGTGGTCCAGGGGGTGAAGCTTTCTTT. Translated, it gives CASSGPGGEAFF.

CDR3 region: CATSETTGVYGYTF. DNA for the CDR3: TGTGCCACCAGTGAAACCACAGGGGTCTATGGCTACACCTTC. This chain joins TRBV24-1 and TRBJ1-2, with TRBD1 matching over 7 bases. The CDR3 covers 14 residues. Trimming cost V 4 bases and J 4 bases; bases outside gene matches: 5. From germline, CDR1 is KGHDR and CDR2 SFDVKD.

The chain recombines TRBV6-5 with TRBJ2-1, with TRBD2 as a possible D gene (6 bases). Germline V gene data show CDR1 as MNHEY and CDR2 as SVGAGI. V was shortened by 6 bases and J by 5 bases, with 17 bases between the two germline ends. This CDR3 contains 15 residues. The CDR3 region is CASSLGGFDNNEQFF. CDR3 nucleotides: TGTGCCAGCAGCCTCGGAGGGTTCGACAACAATGAGCAGTTCTTC.

This chain joins TRBV5-6 and TRBJ1-1, with TRBD1 as a possible D gene (5 bases). The germline V gene has CDR1 SGHDT and CDR2 YYEEEE. The CDR3 has 15 amino acids. The V end was cut by 4 bases, the J end by 0 bases, with 13 bases between. CDR3 sequence: CASSPTPGVNTEAFF. CDR3 sequence (DNA): TGTGCCAGCAGCCCTACCCCGGGGGTGAACACTGAAGCTTTCTTT. Filled out from reference TRBV5-6 and TRBJ1-1, the complete variable domain reads DAGVTQSPTHLIKTRGQQVTLRCSPKSGHDTVSWYQQALGQGPQFIFQYYEEEERQRGNFPDRFSGHQFPNYSSELNVNALLLGDSALYLCASSPTPGVNTEAFFGQGTRLTVV.

This rearrangement joins TRBV7-9 to TRBJ1-6; possible D gene TRBD1, 6 bases. This CDR3 contains 14 residues. V was cut by 2 bases and J by 8 bases, with 10 bases left in between. Germline values: CDR1 SEHNR, CDR2 FQNEAQ (reference sequence). CDR3 nucleotide sequence: TGTGCCAGCAGCTTATCTCAGGGGTATTCACCCCTCCACTTT. Protein: CASSLSQGYSPLHF.

The V call is TRBV28, the J call TRBJ2-7, with 7 bases fitting TRBD2. Losses at the gene ends were 6 bases for V and 3 bases for J; bases not matched to a gene: 5. Germline V gene sequence: CDR1 MDHEN, CDR2 SYDVKM. CDR3 length: 13 residues. The CDR3 loop is CASRRDYHYEQYF. As DNA, the CDR3 is TGTGCCAGCAGACGGGACTATCACTACGAGCAGTACTTC.

The rearrangement joins TRBV28 to TRBJ1-6; D perhaps matches TRBD1 (5 bases). From germline, CDR1 is MDHEN and CDR2 SYDVKM. The CDR3 totals 14 residues. Trimming left V 9 bases short and J 7 bases short, with 16 bases between. The CDR3 region has the DNA TGTGCCAGTACTTACTCAGGGTCAAATTCACCCCTCCACTTT. It translates to CASTYSGSNSPLHF.

The chain has TRBV28 and TRBJ1-2; tentative D call: TRBD1 (5 bases). Trimming stripped 8 bases from V and 0 bases from J, with 10 bases between. Germline loops: CDR1 MDHEN, CDR2 SYDVKM. The CDR3 contains 13 residues. The CDR3 protein is CASAIQANYGYTF. Here the CDR3 DNA reads TGTGCCAGCGCAATACAGGCTAACTATGGCTACACCTTC.

The chain joins TRBV18 to TRBJ2-2; D perhaps matches TRBD2 (6 bases). V lost 4 bases and J 0 bases, leaving 15 bases between the germline ends. Per the germline V gene, CDR1 is KGHSH and CDR2 is LQKENI. CDR3 length equals 17 residues. The CDR3 sequence: CASSQRTIITNTGELFF. The CDR3 coding sequence is TGTGCCAGCTCACAGCGGACTATAATAACGAACACCGGGGAGCTGTTTTTT.

The table lists this clone with a count of one. The chain recombines TRBV5-1 with TRBJ1-2; 9 nucleotides agree with TRBD1. The CDR3 loop spans 15 amino acids. Germline V CDR1 and CDR2: SGHRS, YFSETQ. J lost 4 bases, V lost 0 bases, and 4 bases had no gene match. CDR3 coding DNA: TGCGCCAGCAGCTTGGAACAGGGGGCGTCCTATGGCTACACCTTC. Amino acids: CASSLEQGASYGYTF.

The rearrangement links TRBV18 to TRBJ1-5; a possible D gene is TRBD1 (5 bases). Per germline, CDR1 KGHSH and CDR2 LQKENI. This CDR3 has 16 amino acids. Trimming stripped 1 base from V and 4 bases from J, with 14 bases between. The CDR3 sequence is CASSPQLVEGNQPQHF. CDR3 coding DNA: TGTGCCAGCTCACCACAGCTGGTGGAGGGGAATCAGCCCCAGCATTTT.

This clone was seen more than once but under ten times. This chain connects TRBV7-9 to TRBJ1-1; 9 bases map to TRBD1. There are 16 residues in the CDR3. With V trimmed by 3 bases and J by 5 bases, 10 bases remained unmatched. The germline V gene has CDR1 SEHNR and CDR2 FQNEAQ (reference sequence). CDR3 amino acids: CASSLGGQGGGTEAFF. CDR3 DNA sequence: TGTGCCAGCAGCTTGGGGGGACAGGGCGGCGGGACTGAAGCTTTCTTT.

The V call is TRBV24-1, the J call TRBJ2-2, with D possibly matching TRBD2 (7 bases). The germline V gene has CDR1 KGHDR and CDR2 SFDVKD. V gave up 3 bases and J gave up 7 bases, with 17 bases separating them. This CDR3 is 16 amino acids long. CDR3 in amino acids: CATSDPHGGRSGELFF. The CDR3 DNA sequence: TGTGCCACCAGTGATCCTCACGGGGGGCGGAGCGGGGAGCTGTTTTTT.

CDR3 DNA sequence: TGTGCCTGGTTTACGGGGGGCGGAGGATATGGCTACACCTTC. As protein: CAWFTGGGGYGYTF. The chain links TRBV30 to TRBJ1-2; perhaps TRBD1 as D (6 bases). CDR1 is GTSNPN, CDR2 SVGIG, per germline (reference sequence). Trimming took 5 bases from V and 5 from J, leaving 18 bases between them. This CDR3 comprises 14 residues.

The chain couples TRBV11-2 to TRBJ2-2; D not certain. V gave up 1 base and J gave up 4 bases, with 10 bases separating them. The CDR3 is 15 amino acids. From germline, CDR1 is SGHAT and CDR2 FQNNGV. The CDR3 here is CASSLVASATGELFF. In DNA form, the CDR3 reads TGTGCCAGCAGCTTAGTAGCATCGGCCACCGGGGAGCTGTTTTTT.

The CDR3 sequence: CASSLGLLEKLFF. The CDR3 DNA sequence: TGTGCCAGCAGCTTGGGACTTTTGGAAAAACTGTTTTTT. The chain employs TRBV11-2 and TRBJ1-4; TRBD1 might be the D (5 bases). V lost 3 bases and J 8 bases, leaving 10 bases between the germline ends. CDR1 and CDR2 (germline): SGHAT, FQNNGV. The CDR3 sequence is 13 residues long. Combining the CDR3 with reference TRBV11-2 and TRBJ1-4 gives the whole variable domain EAGVAQSPRYKIIEKRQSVAFWCNPISGHATLYWYQQILGQGPKLLIQFQNNGVVDDSQLPKDRFSAERLKGVDSTLKIQPAKLEDSAVYLCASSLGLLEKLFFGSGTQLSVL.

This chain links TRBV6-5 with TRBJ1-1; 7 nucleotides match TRBD1. V lost 5 bases, J lost 4 bases, and 7 bases stayed unmatched. The CDR3 runs 14 residues. Germline V gene data show CDR1 as MNHEY and CDR2 as SVGAGI. In DNA, the CDR3 is TGTGCCAGCAGTCCCCAGGGGGTGGGCACTGAAGCTTTCTTT. Its translation: CASSPQGVGTEAFF.

This chain uses TRBV6-1 with TRBJ2-1; D unresolved. There are 14 residues in the CDR3. The V and J ends lost 0 bases and 0 bases respectively, with 3 bases between them. CDR1 is MNHNS, CDR2 SASEGT, per germline. In nucleotides, the CDR3 is TGTGCCAGCAGTGAAGCTAGCTCCTACAATGAGCAGTTCTTC. Protein: CASSEASSYNEQFF.

V gene TRBV28 combines with J gene TRBJ2-7; 8 bases align to TRBD1. Trimming took 5 bases from V and 3 from J; bases not matched to a gene: 9. Germline V gene data show CDR1 as MDHEN and CDR2 as SYDVKM. The CDR3 has 15 amino acids. CDR3 coding DNA: TGTGCCAGCAGTAGACAGGGGAGAAAGCTCTACGAGCAGTACTTC. Its protein product is CASSRQGRKLYEQYF.

This clone was observed once. This sequence joins TRBV19 and TRBJ1-1; D is uncertain. Germline CDR1 reads LNHDA; CDR2 reads SQIVND (reference sequence). The CDR3 length is 15 residues. Deletions cut 4 bases from V and 0 bases from J, with 12 bases between. The CDR3 sequence is CASSTPPRVNTEAFF. The CDR3 nucleotides read TGTGCCAGTAGTACCCCCCCGCGGGTGAACACTGAAGCTTTCTTT.

V gene TRBV6-1 combines with J gene TRBJ1-3; D uncertain. V gave up 2 bases and J gave up 2 bases, with 13 bases separating them. Germline V gene data show CDR1 as MNHNS and CDR2 as SASEGT. The CDR3 has 16 amino acids. CDR3 amino acids: CASSEPSGWPGNTIYF. CDR3 bases: TGTGCCAGCAGTGAACCCTCGGGATGGCCTGGAAACACCATATATTTT.

The chain employs TRBV27 and TRBJ2-7, with 7 bases matching TRBD1. CDR3 length: 12 residues. Germline assignment: CDR1 MNHEY and CDR2 SMNVEV (reference sequence). V lost 9 bases to trimming and J lost 2 bases; unmatched junction nucleotides: 4. The CDR3 sequence is CASPQGTYEQYF. In DNA form, the CDR3 reads TGTGCCAGTCCACAGGGGACCTACGAGCAGTACTTC.

The chain combines TRBV18 with TRBJ2-7; 9 bases are a match to TRBD1. CDR3 length: 15 residues. V trimming: 5 bases; J trimming: 5 bases; junction bases outside the gene matches: 10. The germline V gene encodes CDR1 KGHSH and CDR2 LQKENI. CDR3 coding DNA: TGTGCCAGCTCATTCTCCGGGACAGGGATCGACGAGCAGTACTTC. It yields the protein CASSFSGTGIDEQYF.

In DNA form, the CDR3 reads TGTGCCAGCAGCTTAGAGCGAGGGAGTAGAGGCTACACCTTC. Its translation is CASSLERGSRGYTF. The chain couples TRBV7-2 to TRBJ1-2; D is ambiguous. The V end lost 1 base, the J end lost 8 bases, and 14 bases lay between the germline ends. The CDR3 has 14 amino acids. The V gene's germline CDR1 is SGHTA and CDR2 FQGNSA.